These T cell receptor beta chains were read from a single sample in a study of OX40 agonist ivuxolimab in advanced cancers. Assay: immunoSEQ multiplex PCR; the TCRdb copy retains only in-frame clones and omits some. This table has about 75,000 clones, about 90% appearing once. The specimen was CD4+ or CD8+ T cells sorted from blood, collected in a trial of the OX40 agonist ivuxolimab. These TCRs come from an adult with an advanced solid tumor such as melanoma, head and neck, liver or kidney cancer. Each CDR3 is given with its conserved first and last residue. The listing skips clone size in some rows; elsewhere it reads once, few, many or a size class.

v_call | clone_size | cdr3_aa
TRBV5-1 | NA | CASSDPQGRGEKLFF
TRBV5-1 | NA | CASSLRDKAYEQYF
TRBV5-1 | NA | CASSPGGTGANVLTF
TRBV10-3 | NA | CAISQDYEQYF
TRBV4-1 | NA | CASSQDPDIYGYTF
TRBV7-8 | NA | CASSFSGDGTQYF
TRBV7-2 | NA | CASSRRLELFF
TRBV28 | NA | CASSTAINYGYTF
TRBV6-5 | NA | CASSYGRVYEQYF
TRBV6-5 | once | CASSPRRNEKLFF
TRBV18 | NA | CASSPSDEKLFF
TRBV2 | NA | CAGRRSGRGQETQYF